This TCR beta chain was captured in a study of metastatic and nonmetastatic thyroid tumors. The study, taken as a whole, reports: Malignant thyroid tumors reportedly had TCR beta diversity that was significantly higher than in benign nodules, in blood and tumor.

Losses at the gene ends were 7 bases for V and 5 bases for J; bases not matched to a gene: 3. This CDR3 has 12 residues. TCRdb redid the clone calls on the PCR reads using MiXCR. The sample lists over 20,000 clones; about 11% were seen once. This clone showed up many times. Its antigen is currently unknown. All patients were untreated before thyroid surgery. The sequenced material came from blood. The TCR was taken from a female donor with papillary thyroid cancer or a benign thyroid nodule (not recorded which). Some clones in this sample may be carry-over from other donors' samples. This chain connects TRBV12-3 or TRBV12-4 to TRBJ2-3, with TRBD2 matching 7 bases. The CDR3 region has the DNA TGTGCCAGCACCCGGACTAGAGATACGCAGTATTTT. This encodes CASTRTRDTQYF.